One sample yielded the 26 T cell receptor beta chains listed below, sequenced in a study of T cell changes during pregnancy in multiple sclerosis. Assay used: immunoSEQ multiplex PCR; TCRdb lists only in-frame clones, some missing. The sample gives 60,000 to 85,000 clones, around 90% of which show up once; 3% to 4.5% is in the top ten. Specimen: peripheral blood, collected after pregnancy. These receptors originate from a female donor in good health, enrolled as a control in a pregnancy study.

The V and J genes are TRBV7-3 and TRBJ2-7; 10 bases align to TRBD1. V dropped 5 bases and J dropped 1; count of bases not matched to a gene: 2. This CDR3 region has 14 residues. The germline CDR1 and CDR2 sequences are SGHTA and FQGTGA. The CDR3 DNA is TGTGCCAGCAGCCAGGACAGGGGGTCCTACGAGCAGTACTTC. It yields the protein CASSQDRGSYEQYF.

The chain uses TRBV21-1 and TRBJ1-5; TRBD1, the table's D call, was not compared with the DNA. TRBV21-1 constitutes a pseudogene. The CDR3 covers 15 residues. This CDR3 reads CASSIADRGNQPQHF. CDR3 DNA: TGTGCCAGCAGCATTGCGGACAGGGGCAATCAGCCCCAGCATTTT.

The J gene is TRBJ1-5, the V gene TRBV25-1, with D perhaps matching TRBD1 (6 bases). CDR3 length equals 15 residues. V was pared by 3 bases and J by 3 bases, with 12 bases between. Germline lookup yields CDR1 MGHDK and CDR2 SYGVNS. The CDR3 DNA follows: TGTGCCAGCAGTGACCGAGGACAGCTCAATCAGCCCCAGCATTTT. It translates to CASSDRGQLNQPQHF.

V and J are TRBV19 and TRBJ1-5; 7 nucleotides line up with TRBD1. Germline values: CDR1 LNHDA, CDR2 SQIVND (reference sequence). The CDR3 is 17 amino acids. The V segment lost 6 bases and the J segment 0 bases; nucleotides outside the gene matches: 11. The CDR3 here is CASRDMTGRLSNQPQHF. The CDR3 bases are TGTGCCAGTAGAGATATGACAGGGCGACTTAGCAATCAGCCCCAGCATTTT.

A few counts support this clone. The CDR3 sequence: CASSSLAGDYNEQFF. The DNA for the CDR3 is TGTGCCAGCAGCTCTCTAGCGGGGGACTACAATGAGCAGTTCTTC. V gene TRBV4-2 combines with J gene TRBJ2-1; 10 bases are shared with TRBD2. V gave up 5 bases and J gave up 3 bases; unmatched junction bases: 4. The germline V gene has CDR1 LGHNA and CDR2 YNFKEQ. This CDR3 contains 15 residues.

The V call is TRBV28, the J call TRBJ1-1, with TRBD1 as a possible D gene (5 bases). V was trimmed by 7 bases and J by 6 bases, leaving 15 bases between them. The CDR3 loop spans 13 amino acids. Germline CDR1 is MDHEN and CDR2 is SYDVKM. The CDR3 sequence is CASTLQGRSEAFF. The DNA for the CDR3 is TGTGCCAGCACCCTCCAGGGTAGGTCTGAAGCTTTCTTT.

This chain links TRBV11-2 with TRBJ1-2, with a weak D call TRBD1 (6 bases). The CDR3 covers 15 residues. V lost 5 bases and J lost 5, with 18 bases in between. CDR1 and CDR2 (germline): SGHAT, FQNNGV. The CDR3 region is CASSDLRGGGYGYTF. Here the CDR3 DNA reads TGTGCCAGCAGCGATCTTCGGGGGGGCGGGTATGGCTACACCTTC.

V usage is TRBV2 and J usage is TRBJ2-7; weak D call: TRBD2 (5 bases). Trimming removed 4 bases at V and 3 bases at J, with 10 bases between. The CDR3 is made up of 13 amino acids. Germline loops: CDR1 SNHLY, CDR2 FYNNEI. This CDR3 is CASSGSDIYEQYF. CDR3 sequence (DNA): TGTGCCAGCAGTGGTAGCGACATCTACGAGCAGTACTTC.

DNA of the CDR3: TGTGCCAGCAGCTTAGCTCGGGGAACAGATACGCAGTATTTT. It yields the protein CASSLARGTDTQYF. This chain joins TRBV7-2 and TRBJ2-3; perhaps TRBD2 as D (5 bases). Germline V lookup: CDR1 SGHTA, CDR2 FQGNSA. CDR3 length: 14 residues. Trimming stripped 0 bases from V and 3 bases from J, with 7 bases between.

The gene calls are TRBV5-1 and TRBJ2-1; a weak D match, TRBD2 (5 bases). V lost 0 bases, J lost 8 bases, and 15 bases lay in between. The CDR3 is made up of 15 amino acids. CDR1 and CDR2 (germline): SGHRS, YFSETQ. The DNA for the CDR3 is TGCGCCAGCAGCTTGGCGGCAGCCGGGAACGATGAGCAGTTCTTC. Its protein product is CASSLAAAGNDEQFF.

This chain joins TRBV29-1 and TRBJ1-1; D not certain. Germline lookup yields CDR1 SQVTM and CDR2 ANQGSEA. Trimming removed 7 bases at V and 1 base at J, with 13 bases between. The CDR3 contains 13 residues. This CDR3 is CSGLGRGNTEAFF. The CDR3 nucleotides are TGCAGCGGGCTAGGGCGGGGGAACACTGAAGCTTTCTTT. Combining the CDR3 with reference TRBV29-1 and TRBJ1-1 gives the whole variable domain SAVISQKPSRDICQRGTSLTIQCQVDSQVTMMFWYRQQPGQSLTLIATANQGSEATYESGFVIDKFPISRPNLTFSTLTVSNMSPEDSSIYLCSGLGRGNTEAFFGQGTRLTVV.

The chain combines TRBV30 with TRBJ1-6, with TRBD1 matching 7 bases. CDR1 and CDR2 from the germline V gene are GTSNPN and SVGIG (reference sequence). CDR3 length: 13 amino acids. The ends lost 3 bases at V and 6 bases at J; junction bases unmatched: 2. This CDR3 is CAWRTGINSPLHF. Here the CDR3 DNA reads TGTGCCTGGAGGACAGGGATTAATTCACCCCTCCACTTT.

This chain connects TRBV2 to TRBJ1-6; a weak D match, TRBD1 (6 bases). The germline gives CDR1 SNHLY, CDR2 FYNNEI. This CDR3 region has 13 residues. V was shortened by 8 bases and J by 7 bases, with 12 bases between the two germline ends. The CDR3, as DNA: TGTGCCAGCGGTACACAGGGAAATTCACCCCTCCACTTT. Translated, it gives CASGTQGNSPLHF.

This sequence joins TRBV7-9 and TRBJ1-2; TRBD1 agrees at 8 bases. Trimming at V came to 4 bases and at J to 4 bases, leaving 8 bases not matched to a gene. The CDR3 length is 15 residues. CDR1 and CDR2 from the germline V gene are SEHNR and FQNEAQ (reference sequence). The CDR3 protein is CASSSFDRGSYGYTF. Written as DNA, the CDR3 is TGTGCCAGCAGCTCCTTCGACAGGGGAAGCTATGGCTACACCTTC. Variable domain in full (rest from reference TRBV7-9 and TRBJ1-2): DTGVSQNPRHKITKRGQNVTFRCDPISEHNRLYWYRQTLGQGPEFLTYFQNEAQLEKSRLLSDRFSAERPKGSFSTLEIQRTEQGDSAMYLCASSSFDRGSYGYTFGSGTRLTVV.

The genes are TRBV5-6 and TRBJ2-1, with TRBD2 identical over 7 bases. With 0 bases clipped from V and 5 bases from J, the junction kept 11 bases outside the gene matches. The CDR3 totals 17 residues. CDR1 is SGHDT, CDR2 YYEEEE, per germline. CDR3 sequence reads: CASSLVWATSDDNEQFF. The CDR3 DNA sequence: TGTGCCAGCAGCTTGGTTTGGGCAACTAGCGATGACAATGAGCAGTTCTTC. Drawing the rest from reference TRBV5-6 and TRBJ2-1, the complete variable domain is DAGVTQSPTHLIKTRGQQVTLRCSPKSGHDTVSWYQQALGQGPQFIFQYYEEEERQRGNFPDRFSGHQFPNYSSELNVNALLLGDSALYLCASSLVWATSDDNEQFFGPGTRLTVL.

J is TRBJ2-7 and V is TRBV7-8; possible D gene TRBD1, 6 bases. The CDR3 is made up of 13 amino acids. From germline, CDR1 is SGHVS and CDR2 FQNEAQ. Between the trimmed V and J ends, which lost 6 bases and 5 bases, there was a span of 14 bases. The CDR3 DNA reads TGTGCCAGCAGATATTCAGGGGCCCACGAGCAGTACTTC. It is translated as CASRYSGAHEQYF.

The chain couples TRBV11-2 to TRBJ1-5, with D perhaps matching TRBD1 (5 bases). The CDR3 covers 15 residues. Germline CDR1 and CDR2: SGHAT and FQNNGV. V gave up 4 bases and J gave up 5 bases, with 15 bases separating them. The CDR3 nucleotides read TGTGCCAGCAGCTCGGGGGGGGTTCGACATCAGCCCCAGCATTTT. Residues: CASSSGGVRHQPQHF.

This clone was detected only once. The chain uses TRBV7-2 and TRBJ1-1; TRBD1 agrees at 10 bases. The CDR3 consists of 14 residues. Germline lookup yields CDR1 SGHTA and CDR2 FQGNSA. The V segment lost 3 bases and the J segment 5 bases; nucleotides outside the gene matches: 3. This CDR3 is CASSLGQGYTEAFF. The CDR3 DNA follows: TGTGCCAGCAGCTTGGGACAGGGGTATACTGAAGCTTTCTTT.

The chain recombines TRBV5-8 with TRBJ1-1; 9 bases line up with TRBD1. J lost 11 bases, V lost 5 bases, and 13 bases had no gene match. The CDR3 is 14 amino acids. Germline V gene lookup returns CDR1 SGHTS and CDR2 YDEGEE. CDR3 residues: CASSLTGTGKGAFF. CDR3 nucleotide sequence: TGTGCCAGCAGTCTGACCGGGACAGGGAAGGGGGCTTTCTTT.

The genes are TRBV21-1 and TRBJ2-7; the table assigns TRBD1, which was not confirmed against the DNA. TRBV21-1 constitutes a pseudogene. The CDR3 extends over 14 amino acids. CDR3: CASSKVQGSAEQYF. CDR3 nucleotides: TGTGCCAGCAGCAAAGTTCAGGGAAGTGCCGAGCAGTACTTC.

The V gene is TRBV7-2, the J gene TRBJ2-7, with TRBD1 identical over 8 bases. Looked up from germline, CDR1 is SGHTA and CDR2 is FQGNSA. The length of the CDR3 is 13 residues. J lost 5 bases, V lost 3 bases, and 3 bases had no gene match. The CDR3 bases are TGTGCCAGCAGCTTTGACAGGGGAAACGAGCAGTACTTC. This sequence encodes CASSFDRGNEQYF.

This clone was seen a few times. The rearrangement joins TRBV6-1 to TRBJ1-1; unclear D gene. CDR3 length: 14 residues. Per germline, CDR1 MNHNS and CDR2 SASEGT. V lost 4 bases and J 0 bases, leaving 9 bases between the germline ends. DNA of the CDR3: TGTGCCAGCAGTGCCGGGGTCATGAACACTGAAGCTTTCTTT. Protein: CASSAGVMNTEAFF.

The CDR3 nucleotides are TGCGCCAGCAGCCAAGATCGCAGGAACATGGGTCCGACCGGGGAGCTGTTTTTT. Its translation is CASSQDRRNMGPTGELFF. The chain employs TRBV4-3 and TRBJ2-2; D unresolved. The CDR3 runs to 18 residues. The germline V gene has CDR1 LGHNA and CDR2 YSLEER. The ends were cut back, 0 bases at V and 5 bases at J, with 19 bases in the middle.

The V gene is TRBV30, the J gene TRBJ1-3, with TRBD1 matching 11 bases. V shed 7 bases and J 4 bases; nucleotides not matched to a gene: 3. Germline lookup yields CDR1 GTSNPN and CDR2 SVGIG (reference sequence). The CDR3 loop spans 13 amino acids. The CDR3 DNA reads as TGTGCCTCCGGGACAGGGGGAGGAAACACCATATATTTT. Translated: CASGTGGGNTIYF.

This clone was seen only a few times. The chain uses TRBV28 and TRBJ1-1, with D tentatively TRBD1 (6 bases). This CDR3 has 18 amino acids. V gave up 1 base and J gave up 4 bases, with 22 bases separating them. The germline V gene encodes CDR1 MDHEN and CDR2 SYDVKM. The CDR3 DNA reads TGTGCCAGCAGTTTATTGGTGGGGTACACTCAGGGGAGCACTGAAGCTTTCTTT. This codes for CASSLLVGYTQGSTEAFF.

In this sample, this clone turned up once. The chain uses TRBV18 and TRBJ1-2; 9 bases match TRBD1. This CDR3 comprises 16 residues. The V gene end was trimmed by 3 bases and the J gene end by 5 bases; junction bases not matched to a gene: 10. Germline V gives CDR1 KGHSH, CDR2 LQKENI. For the CDR3, the DNA is TGTGCCAGCTCACCCGCCACGGGACAGGGAACTTATGGCTACACCTTC. Translating gives CASSPATGQGTYGYTF.